This T cell receptor (beta chain) emerged from a study of CD8 T cells in Susac syndrome. Random-hexamer reverse transcription was applied to about 0.45 to 1 ug RNA. One entry per CDR3 protein, called by TCRdb with MiXCR from the immunoSEQ multiplex PCR reads. The sample records under 200,000 distinct CDR3 sequences, 85% to 95% being singletons. The CDR3 runs 16 residues. V lost 4 bases, J lost 1 base, and 10 bases stayed unmatched. Germline V gives CDR1 SGHDT, CDR2 YYEEEE. The chain recombines TRBV5-6 with TRBJ1-1, with 7 bases lining up with TRBD1. The origin of this receptor is a human donor in good health. Sequencing input: CD4+ T cells from PBMCs. CDR3 residues: CASSPVDRAPNTEAFF. The CDR3 DNA reads TGTGCCAGCAGCCCCGTCGACAGGGCACCGAACACTGAAGCTTTCTTT.